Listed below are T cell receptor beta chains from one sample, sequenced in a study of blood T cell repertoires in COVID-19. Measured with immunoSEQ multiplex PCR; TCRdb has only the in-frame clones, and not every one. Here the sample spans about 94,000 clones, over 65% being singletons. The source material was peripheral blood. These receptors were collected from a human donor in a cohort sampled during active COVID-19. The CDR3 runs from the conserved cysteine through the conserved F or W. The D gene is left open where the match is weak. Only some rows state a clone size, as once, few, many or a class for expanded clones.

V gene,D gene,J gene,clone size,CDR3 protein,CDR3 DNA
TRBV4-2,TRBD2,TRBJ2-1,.,CASSQDTGGKRTNNEQFF,TGTGCCAGCAGCCAAGACACCGGGGGGAAGCGGACAAACAATGAGCAGTTCTTC
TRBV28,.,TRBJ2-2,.,CASSRAGPGGELFF,TGTGCCAGCAGCAGAGCGGGTCCCGGCGGGGAGCTGTTTTTT
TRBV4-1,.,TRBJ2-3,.,CASSHAGTDTQYF,TGCGCCAGCAGCCATGCAGGCACAGATACGCAGTATTTT
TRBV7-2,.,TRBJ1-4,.,CASSPQPGRGKLFF,TGTGCCAGCAGCCCTCAACCAGGGCGGGGAAAACTGTTTTTT
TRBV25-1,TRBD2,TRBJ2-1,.,CAVGLAGIGEQFF,TGTGCCGTCGGGCTAGCGGGAATTGGGGAGCAGTTCTTC
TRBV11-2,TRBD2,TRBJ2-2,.,CASSLMVGTSGRTTGELFF,TGTGCCAGCAGCTTAATGGTAGGGACTAGCGGGAGGACCACCGGGGAGCTGTTTTTT
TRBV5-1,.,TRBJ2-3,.,CASSLAAQGTDTQYF,TGCGCCAGCAGCTTGGCCGCGCAGGGCACAGATACGCAGTATTTT
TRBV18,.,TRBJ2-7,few,CASSTNSYEQYF,TGTGCCAGCTCTACTAACTCCTACGAGCAGTACTTC
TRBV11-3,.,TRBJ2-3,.,CASSLAPTGLSTDTQYF,TGTGCCAGCAGCTTAGCTCCTACAGGGTTGAGCACAGATACGCAGTATTTT
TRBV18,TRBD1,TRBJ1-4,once,CASSPGQGAYLKLFF,TGTGCCAGCTCACCCGGTCAGGGGGCGTACTTAAAACTGTTTTTT
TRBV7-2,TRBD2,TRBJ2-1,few,CASSSQVASGRTGEQFF,TGTGCCAGCAGCTCCCAGGTGGCTAGCGGGAGAACGGGTGAGCAGTTCTTC
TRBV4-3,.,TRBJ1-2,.,CASSQDQGGYGYTF,TGCGCCAGCAGCCAAGATCAGGGCGGCTATGGCTACACCTTC
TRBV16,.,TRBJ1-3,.,CASSQSAGGNTIYF,TGTGCCAGCAGCCAATCTGCAGGGGGAAACACCATATATTTT
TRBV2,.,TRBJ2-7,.,CASSVPEYEQYF,TGTGCCAGCAGTGTACCAGAATACGAGCAGTACTTC
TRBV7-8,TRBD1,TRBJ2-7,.,CASSPTTGQGGYEQYF,TGTGCCAGCAGCCCCACCACCGGACAGGGCGGCTACGAGCAGTACTTC
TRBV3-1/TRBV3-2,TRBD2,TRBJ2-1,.,CASSQDFPSGLPTSSYNEQFF,TGTGCCAGCAGCCAAGATTTCCCTAGCGGGCTTCCTACTAGCTCCTACAATGAGCAGTTCTTC
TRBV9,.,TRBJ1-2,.,CASSSRLSANYGYTF,TGTGCCAGCAGCTCCCGATTATCGGCTAACTATGGCTACACCTTC
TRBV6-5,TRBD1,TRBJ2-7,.,CASSYSQGAVYEQYF,TGTGCCAGCAGTTACTCGCAGGGGGCGGTCTACGAGCAGTACTTC
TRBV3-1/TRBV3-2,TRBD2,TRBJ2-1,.,CASSPKRTSGIQDEQFF,TGTGCCAGCAGCCCTAAAAGGACTAGCGGGATTCAGGATGAGCAGTTCTTC
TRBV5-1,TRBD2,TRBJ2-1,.,CASSPREFGGRNEQFF,TGCGCCAGCAGCCCCCGGGAGTTCGGGGGGAGGAATGAGCAGTTCTTC
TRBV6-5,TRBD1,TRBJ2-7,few,CASSDGTGGPYEQYF,TGTGCCAGCAGCGACGGGACAGGGGGCCCCTACGAGCAGTACTTC
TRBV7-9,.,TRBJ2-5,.,CASSLLDSGETQYF,TGTGCCAGCAGCTTACTGGACAGCGGAGAGACCCAGTACTTC